The TCR beta chain described here comes from a study of a mutant IDH1 vaccine in newly diagnosed glioma. Study information: Patients got their first vaccination 4-6 weeks after radiotherapy alone, or with temozolomide cycles.

Profiling relied on immunoSEQ multiplex PCR, and the TCRdb table lists in-frame clones only, not all of them. The data hold roughly 50,000 clones, with around four fifths observed a single time. The germline V gene has CDR1 SGHDT and CDR2 YYEEEE. The V and J ends lost 0 bases and 2 bases respectively, with 14 bases between them. The CDR3 has 16 residues. Time point reported: week 35, safety follow-up. Every vaccine dose comprised 300 ug of mutant IDH1 20-mer peptide plus topical imiquimod. Each patient was administered eight vaccinations, scheduled in weeks 1, 3, 5, 7, 11, 15, 19 and 23. Overall study results and limits: Top-clonotype changes in peripheral T cells seemed unrelated to pseudoprogression. Of all patients, about 94% showed vaccine-induced immune responses.

As to this clone: Its antigen remains unidentified.

The TCR comes from a woman under 30 with glioma. The chain couples TRBV5-6 to TRBJ1-2; D call uncertain. The input for sequencing was PBMCs, taken from a glioma patient whose treatment included an IDH1 peptide vaccine. The CDR3 loop reads CASSLEGFTANYGYTF. CDR3 nucleotides: TGTGCCAGCAGCTTGGAAGGGTTTACCGCGAACTATGGCTACACCTTC.